A selection of T cell receptor beta chains follows, all from one sample in a study of blood T cell repertoires in COVID-19. This table comes from immunoSEQ multiplex PCR, and its TCRdb copy is limited to in-frame clones, with some not included. The data hold 350,000 or so clones, with about 92% observed a single time. The specimen sequenced was PBMCs or T cells enriched from blood (not recorded which). The receptor set was obtained from a woman in her twenties or thirties who had recovered from COVID-19. Each CDR3 is given with its conserved first and last residue. A D gene is named only where the DNA matches it firmly. For some rows the clone size is stated as once, few or many, or as a class when expanded; others skip it.

abundance: NA; d_gene: NA; v_gene: TRBV28; j_gene: TRBJ1-6; CDR3aa: CASKTSGDNSPLHF; CDR3nt: TGTGCCAGCAAGACGTCGGGGGATAATTCACCCCTCCACTTT
abundance: NA; d_gene: NA; v_gene: TRBV4-2; j_gene: TRBJ1-4; CDR3aa: CASRSRSTNEKLFF; CDR3nt: TGTGCCAGCAGATCTAGAAGCACTAATGAAAAACTGTTTTTT
abundance: NA; d_gene: NA; v_gene: TRBV5-6; j_gene: TRBJ2-7; CDR3aa: CASKLLSGEQYF; CDR3nt: TGTGCCAGCAAACTCCTATCTGGCGAGCAGTACTTC
abundance: NA; d_gene: NA; v_gene: TRBV19; j_gene: TRBJ1-5; CDR3aa: CASSIRRGVSNQPQHF; CDR3nt: TGTGCCAGTAGTATAAGACGGGGGGTTAGCAATCAGCCCCAGCATTTT
abundance: few; d_gene: NA; v_gene: TRBV4-2; j_gene: TRBJ1-6; CDR3aa: CASSQEGRSPLHF; CDR3nt: TGTGCCAGCAGCCAAGAGGGGCGTTCACCCCTCCACTTT
abundance: NA; d_gene: NA; v_gene: TRBV9; j_gene: TRBJ2-3; CDR3aa: CASSPKRFVWSTDTQYF; CDR3nt: TGTGCCAGCAGCCCCAAACGGTTCGTGTGGAGCACAGATACGCAGTATTTT
abundance: NA; d_gene: NA; v_gene: TRBV28; j_gene: TRBJ1-5; CDR3aa: CASSDSGGTGQPQHF; CDR3nt: TGTGCCAGCAGTGACTCAGGAGGAACGGGTCAGCCCCAGCATTTT
abundance: once; d_gene: NA; v_gene: TRBV28; j_gene: TRBJ2-5; CDR3aa: CASSLSSPVETQYF; CDR3nt: TGTGCCAGCAGTTTATCCTCTCCTGTCGAGACCCAGTACTTC
abundance: once; d_gene: NA; v_gene: TRBV5-1; j_gene: TRBJ2-7; CDR3aa: CASSSQRGTGRAKEQYF; CDR3nt: TGCGCCAGCAGCTCGCAGAGAGGGACTGGACGGGCAAAAGAGCAGTACTTC
abundance: NA; d_gene: NA; v_gene: TRBV18; j_gene: TRBJ1-1; CDR3aa: CASSPGANTEAFF; CDR3nt: TGTGCCAGCTCGCCAGGGGCGAACACTGAAGCTTTCTTT
abundance: NA; d_gene: NA; v_gene: TRBV9; j_gene: TRBJ1-1; CDR3aa: CASSVDPGLNTEAFF; CDR3nt: TGTGCCAGCAGCGTAGATCCAGGGTTGAACACTGAAGCTTTCTTT
abundance: few; d_gene: TRBD2; v_gene: TRBV18; j_gene: TRBJ2-4; CDR3aa: CASSPPGLAGALAKNIQYF; CDR3nt: TGTGCCAGCTCACCTCCTGGACTAGCGGGGGCCCTAGCCAAAAACATTCAGTACTTC
abundance: NA; d_gene: NA; v_gene: TRBV4-3; j_gene: TRBJ2-7; CDR3aa: CASSQVRRRPSYEQYF; CDR3nt: TGCGCCAGCAGCCAAGTCCGGAGGCGGCCCTCCTACGAGCAGTACTTC
abundance: once; d_gene: TRBD2; v_gene: TRBV4-3; j_gene: TRBJ2-2; CDR3aa: CASSQEPGLAGGRGTGELFF; CDR3nt: TGCGCCAGCAGCCAAGAGCCGGGACTAGCGGGAGGGAGGGGCACCGGGGAGCTGTTTTTT
abundance: NA; d_gene: TRBD2; v_gene: TRBV28; j_gene: TRBJ2-3; CDR3aa: CASSRRLAPDTQYF; CDR3nt: TGTGCCAGCAGCCGTAGACTAGCCCCGGATACGCAGTATTTT
abundance: NA; d_gene: NA; v_gene: TRBV28; j_gene: TRBJ1-5; CDR3aa: CASRQGSGNQPQHF; CDR3nt: TGTGCCAGCAGGCAGGGATCTGGCAATCAGCCCCAGCATTTT
abundance: NA; d_gene: TRBD1; v_gene: TRBV3-1/TRBV3-2; j_gene: TRBJ1-1; CDR3aa: CASSPGQVDEAFF; CDR3nt: TGTGCCAGCAGCCCTGGACAGGTCGATGAAGCTTTCTTT
abundance: NA; d_gene: TRBD1; v_gene: TRBV7-2; j_gene: TRBJ1-6; CDR3aa: CASSLDRVNSPLHF; CDR3nt: TGTGCCAGCAGCTTGGACAGGGTTAATTCACCCCTCCACTTT
abundance: once; d_gene: NA; v_gene: TRBV10-3; j_gene: TRBJ2-3; CDR3aa: CAISGLEGASTDTQYF; CDR3nt: TGTGCCATCAGTGGATTGGAGGGGGCTAGCACAGATACGCAGTATTTT
abundance: NA; d_gene: TRBD1; v_gene: TRBV19; j_gene: TRBJ2-2; CDR3aa: CASSRGGRNTGELFF; CDR3nt: TGTGCCAGTAGTCGAGGGGGCCGGAACACCGGGGAGCTGTTTTTT
abundance: once; d_gene: NA; v_gene: TRBV14; j_gene: TRBJ1-1; CDR3aa: CASSQVWGGGPEAFF; CDR3nt: TGTGCCAGCAGCCAAGTCTGGGGAGGGGGACCTGAAGCTTTCTTT
abundance: once; d_gene: NA; v_gene: TRBV6-5; j_gene: TRBJ1-1; CDR3aa: CASSYATVNTEAFF; CDR3nt: TGTGCCAGCAGTTACGCGACAGTGAACACTGAAGCTTTCTTT
abundance: NA; d_gene: NA; v_gene: TRBV12-3/TRBV12-4; j_gene: TRBJ1-2; CDR3aa: CASSPGGNYGYTF; CDR3nt: TGTGCCAGCAGTCCGGGGGGGAACTATGGCTACACCTTC
abundance: NA; d_gene: NA; v_gene: TRBV7-2; j_gene: TRBJ1-5; CDR3aa: CASSPGVAGPQHF; CDR3nt: TGTGCCAGCAGCCCCGGGGTTGCAGGCCCCCAGCATTTT
abundance: NA; d_gene: TRBD2; v_gene: TRBV5-1; j_gene: TRBJ2-1; CDR3aa: CASSLWSGLAGASSYNEQFF; CDR3nt: TGCGCCAGCAGCTTGTGGTCTGGACTAGCGGGGGCGAGCTCCTACAATGAGCAGTTCTTC
abundance: NA; d_gene: TRBD1; v_gene: TRBV7-9; j_gene: TRBJ1-2; CDR3aa: CASSPGGQGYTF; CDR3nt: TGTGCCAGCAGCCCAGGGGGTCAGGGCTACACCTTC
abundance: once; d_gene: TRBD1; v_gene: TRBV28; j_gene: TRBJ1-1; CDR3aa: CASSSPTGVNTEAFF; CDR3nt: TGTGCCAGCAGTTCCCCCACAGGGGTGAACACTGAAGCTTTCTTT
abundance: NA; d_gene: NA; v_gene: TRBV7-2; j_gene: TRBJ2-6; CDR3aa: CASSLGASSGANVLTF; CDR3nt: TGTGCCAGCAGCTTAGGGGCGAGCTCTGGGGCCAACGTCCTGACTTTC
abundance: NA; d_gene: NA; v_gene: TRBV18; j_gene: TRBJ2-5; CDR3aa: CASSPTSQETQYF; CDR3nt: TGTGCCAGCTCACCAACTAGCCAAGAGACCCAGTACTTC
abundance: NA; d_gene: TRBD1; v_gene: TRBV7-2; j_gene: TRBJ1-1; CDR3aa: CASSQQGVNTEAFF; CDR3nt: TGTGCCAGCAGCCAACAGGGGGTTAACACTGAAGCTTTCTTT
abundance: NA; d_gene: NA; v_gene: TRBV19; j_gene: TRBJ1-2; CDR3aa: CASSGAGAKGYTF; CDR3nt: TGTGCCAGTAGTGGGGCAGGGGCAAAAGGCTACACCTTC
abundance: once; d_gene: NA; v_gene: TRBV6-5; j_gene: TRBJ2-2; CDR3aa: CASSYSRGNTGELFF; CDR3nt: TGTGCCAGCAGTTACTCGCGGGGGAACACCGGGGAGCTGTTTTTT
abundance: once; d_gene: NA; v_gene: TRBV6-5; j_gene: TRBJ1-5; CDR3aa: CASSYGPASNQPQHF; CDR3nt: TGTGCCAGCAGTTACGGGCCTGCTAGCAATCAGCCCCAGCATTTT
abundance: once; d_gene: NA; v_gene: TRBV5-6; j_gene: TRBJ1-2; CDR3aa: CASSAGSLYGYTF; CDR3nt: TGTGCCAGCAGCGCCGGGAGCCTATATGGCTACACCTTC
abundance: NA; d_gene: NA; v_gene: TRBV7-2; j_gene: TRBJ1-5; CDR3aa: CASSFVSDQPQHF; CDR3nt: TGTGCCAGCAGCTTCGTCAGTGATCAGCCCCAGCATTTT
abundance: NA; d_gene: NA; v_gene: TRBV6-2/TRBV6-3; j_gene: TRBJ2-7; CDR3aa: CASSYGSRVHEQYF; CDR3nt: TGTGCCAGCAGTTACGGCTCCAGGGTCCACGAGCAGTACTTC
abundance: NA; d_gene: NA; v_gene: TRBV5-1; j_gene: TRBJ2-7; CDR3aa: CASSSNPDNSYEQYF; CDR3nt: TGCGCCAGCAGCTCCAACCCGGACAACTCCTACGAGCAGTACTTC
abundance: NA; d_gene: NA; v_gene: TRBV7-2; j_gene: TRBJ1-1; CDR3aa: CASSAQGRGRNTEAFF; CDR3nt: TGTGCCAGCAGCGCCCAAGGACGGGGGAGAAACACTGAAGCTTTCTTT
abundance: NA; d_gene: TRBD2; v_gene: TRBV28; j_gene: TRBJ2-3; CDR3aa: CASSFSGSADTQYF; CDR3nt: TGTGCCAGCAGCTTTAGCGGGAGCGCAGATACGCAGTATTTT
abundance: once; d_gene: NA; v_gene: TRBV15; j_gene: TRBJ1-5; CDR3aa: CATSRGGSNQPQHF; CDR3nt: TGTGCCACCAGCAGAGGAGGGAGCAATCAGCCCCAGCATTTT
abundance: once; d_gene: NA; v_gene: TRBV5-3; j_gene: TRBJ1-2; CDR3aa: CARSNPSGAPNYGYTF; CDR3nt: TGTGCCAGAAGCAATCCCAGTGGGGCACCGAACTATGGCTACACCTTC